This T cell receptor (beta chain) comes out of a study of blood T cell repertoires in COVID-19. About the research overall: Acute and convalescent COVID-19 samples came from the United States, Italy and Spain.

The assay was immunoSEQ multiplex PCR, and TCRdb's table has in-frame clones only and misses some. There are 150,000 or so clones in the sample; about 80% occur only once, and around an eighth lies in the top ten. Losses at the gene ends were 2 bases for V and 5 bases for J; bases not matched to a gene: 6. Germline loops: CDR1 SGHTA, CDR2 FQGNSA. This CDR3 spans 15 amino acids. In Seattle, patients joined the study during active infection and were tracked longitudinally. Material for sequencing was peripheral blood. The receptor was derived from a woman in her fifties or sixties with COVID-19, enrolled during active disease. The chain combines TRBV7-2 with TRBJ1-5, with TRBD1 matching over 7 bases. CDR3 coding DNA: TGTGCCAGCAGCTTATTCTACCAGGGGGATCAGCCCCAGCATTTT. This codes for CASSLFYQGDQPQHF.